These 18 T cell receptor beta chains were all obtained from the same sample, sequenced in a study of blood T cell repertoires in COVID-19. Libraries were prepared by immunoSEQ multiplex PCR; TCRdb keeps only in-frame clonotypes and omits some of them. The sample shows roughly 140,000 clones, more than 80% of them seen only once. The sequencing sample was made of peripheral blood. The receptors originated from a man in his 70s with acute or convalescent COVID-19.

The J gene is TRBJ2-3, the V gene TRBV7-3; possibly TRBD2 for D (6 bases). Per the germline V gene, CDR1 is SGHTA and CDR2 is FQGTGA. Trimming stripped 5 bases from V and 2 bases from J, with 14 bases between. This CDR3 has 15 residues. The CDR3 sequence is CASSPGPGDTDTQYF. CDR3 bases: TGTGCCAGCAGCCCAGGGCCGGGAGACACAGATACGCAGTATTTT.

The chain is built from TRBV4-1 and TRBJ2-2, with D unclear. Germline V gene lookup returns CDR1 MGHRA and CDR2 YSYEKL. CDR3 length equals 17 residues. V was cut by 0 bases and J by 0 bases, with 11 bases left in between. Here the CDR3 reads CASSQDYKSSNTGELFF. As DNA, the CDR3 is TGCGCCAGCAGCCAAGATTATAAGAGTTCGAACACCGGGGAGCTGTTTTTT.

The V call is TRBV6-5, the J call TRBJ2-5; D perhaps matches TRBD2 (6 bases). CDR1 and CDR2 (germline): MNHEY, SVGAGI. Deletions cut 6 bases from V and 1 base from J, with 12 bases between. This CDR3 is 14 amino acids long. The chain's CDR3 is CASSETRGQETQYF. CDR3 nucleotide sequence: TGTGCCAGCAGCGAGACTAGAGGCCAAGAGACCCAGTACTTC.

The rearrangement uses TRBV4-1 and TRBJ2-3; weak D call: TRBD2 (7 bases). Germline V gene lookup returns CDR1 MGHRA and CDR2 YSYEKL. V lost 0 bases to trimming and J lost 5 bases, with 21 bases between them. The CDR3 extends over 18 amino acids. CDR3 DNA: TGCGCCAGCAGCCAAGAGAAGGGGGGGAGTAGTTGGGGAGATACGCAGTATTTT. Translation gives CASSQEKGGSSWGDTQYF.

The rearrangement joins TRBV6-5 to TRBJ1-5; tentatively, D is TRBD1 (6 bases). Trimming stripped 6 bases from V and 4 bases from J, with 16 bases between. The CDR3 has 15 amino acids. Germline assignment: CDR1 MNHEY and CDR2 SVGAGI. The CDR3 loop is CASSNGGAGNQPQHF. As DNA, the CDR3 is TGTGCCAGCAGCAATGGGGGGGCTGGAAATCAGCCCCAGCATTTT.

V usage is TRBV5-1 and J usage is TRBJ2-3; no clear D gene. Germline V lookup: CDR1 SGHRS, CDR2 YFSETQ. V dropped 1 base and J dropped 4 bases, with 4 bases sitting between them. The CDR3 has 12 amino acids. CDR3 sequence: CASSLRADTQYF. The CDR3 nucleotides are TGCGCCAGCAGCTTGCGCGCAGATACGCAGTATTTT.

The rearrangement joins TRBV5-1 to TRBJ1-4; 7 positions match TRBD1. V was pared by 1 base and J by 0 bases, with 3 bases of the junction left unmatched. CDR3 length equals 16 residues. Germline CDR1 reads SGHRS; CDR2 reads YFSETQ. CDR3 nucleotide sequence: TGCGCCAGCAGCTTGACCGGGACAGCAACTAATGAAAAACTGTTTTTT. Its translation is CASSLTGTATNEKLFF.

This clone was observed a handful of times. The chain recombines TRBV29-1 with TRBJ2-7; D is unresolved. The V end was cut by 4 bases, the J end by 7 bases, with 8 bases between. Germline CDR1 SQVTM, CDR2 ANQGSEA. The CDR3 length is 10 residues. CDR3 sequence: CSVGTGEQYF. DNA for the CDR3: TGCAGCGTTGGAACCGGGGAGCAGTACTTC.

The chain is built from TRBV11-2 and TRBJ2-3, with D maybe TRBD1 (6 bases). Germline V lookup: CDR1 SGHAT, CDR2 FQNNGV. Trimming shortened V by 2 bases and J by 4 bases, and 22 bases separated the two germline ends. The CDR3 runs 18 residues. As DNA, the CDR3 is TGTGCCAGCAGCTTAAGGCCCCCCGGCACCGAGGGGGCAGATACGCAGTATTTT. It specifies CASSLRPPGTEGADTQYF.

CDR3 amino acids: CASWSGSNTGELFF. CDR3 in DNA: TGTGCCAGCTGGTCGGGATCGAACACCGGGGAGCTGTTTTTT. This chain links TRBV6-5 with TRBJ2-2, with D maybe TRBD2 (5 bases). Trimming stripped 8 bases from V and 0 bases from J, with 10 bases between. Germline-derived CDR1 and CDR2 are MNHEY and SVGAGI. The CDR3 totals 14 residues.

CDR3 nucleotide sequence: TGTGCTAGTGGTTTGGATACCCTGGGAGGGGCATCGTACGAGCAGTACTTC. Amino acid sequence: CASGLDTLGGASYEQYF. The chain has TRBV12-5 and TRBJ2-7; 7 bases line up with TRBD2. Trimming removed 1 base from V and 4 bases from J; junction bases left unmatched: 13. The germline gives CDR1 LGHNT, CDR2 FRNRAP. This CDR3 is built from 17 residues.

The V call is TRBV7-2, the J call TRBJ2-1; 13 bases line up with TRBD2. CDR1 is SGHTA and CDR2 is FQGNSA in the germline V gene. The CDR3 contains 17 residues. After removal of 3 bases from V and 8 bases from J, the junction contained 10 bases not matched to a gene. CDR3 sequence: CASSFRTGTSGIHEQFF. The DNA for the CDR3 is TGTGCCAGCAGCTTTAGAACCGGGACTAGCGGGATTCATGAGCAGTTCTTC.

This chain connects TRBV5-1 to TRBJ2-7, with 9 positions matching TRBD1. This CDR3 region has 15 residues. Germline V gives CDR1 SGHRS, CDR2 YFSETQ. J was trimmed by 6 bases and V by 2 bases; bases with no gene match: 9. As DNA, the CDR3 is TGCGCCAGCAGCTTATTACAGGGGGCATCGGGCGAGCAGTACTTC. Encoded protein: CASSLLQGASGEQYF.

V gene TRBV6-5 combines with J gene TRBJ2-1; D gene ambiguous. With 3 bases removed from V and 6 bases from J, the gap between germline ends came to 12 bases. CDR1 MNHEY and CDR2 SVGAGI come from the germline V gene. The CDR3 covers 14 residues. The CDR3 sequence: CASSYSTAANEQFF. DNA of the CDR3: TGTGCCAGCAGTTATTCCACCGCGGCCAATGAGCAGTTCTTC.

This rearrangement joins TRBV10-1 to TRBJ2-2, with 10 bases that match TRBD2. J gave up 8 bases and V 4 bases, and 4 bases lay outside the gene matches. CDR1 and CDR2 (germline): WNHNN, SYGVQD (reference sequence). The CDR3 spans 14 residues. The CDR3 region is CASSGTSGVGELFF. Here the CDR3 DNA reads TGCGCCAGCAGTGGGACTAGCGGAGTGGGGGAGCTGTTTTTT.

This chain links TRBV20-1 with TRBJ2-5; unclear D gene. Germline-derived CDR1 and CDR2 are DFQATT and SNEGSKA (reference sequence). CDR3 length: 10 residues. The CDR3 reads CSAVGETQYF. The CDR3 region has the DNA TGCAGCGCAGTTGGAGAGACCCAGTACTTC.

This chain links TRBV6-5 with TRBJ2-5, with D uncertain. This CDR3 spans 14 amino acids. The V end was cut by 2 bases, the J end by 2 bases, with 9 bases between. CDR1 is MNHEY and CDR2 is SVGAGI in the germline V gene. The CDR3 DNA sequence: TGTGCCAGCAGTTACGGCAGAAAACAAGAGACCCAGTACTTC. Protein: CASSYGRKQETQYF.

The genes are TRBV7-3 and TRBJ2-1; 7 bases line up with TRBD1. The length of the CDR3 is 12 residues. Germline V CDR1 and CDR2: SGHTA, FQGTGA. Trimming at V came to 5 bases and at J to 6 bases, leaving 1 base not matched to a gene. The CDR3 DNA is TGTGCCAGCAGCAGACAGGGCAATGAGCAGTTCTTC. Translating it yields CASSRQGNEQFF.